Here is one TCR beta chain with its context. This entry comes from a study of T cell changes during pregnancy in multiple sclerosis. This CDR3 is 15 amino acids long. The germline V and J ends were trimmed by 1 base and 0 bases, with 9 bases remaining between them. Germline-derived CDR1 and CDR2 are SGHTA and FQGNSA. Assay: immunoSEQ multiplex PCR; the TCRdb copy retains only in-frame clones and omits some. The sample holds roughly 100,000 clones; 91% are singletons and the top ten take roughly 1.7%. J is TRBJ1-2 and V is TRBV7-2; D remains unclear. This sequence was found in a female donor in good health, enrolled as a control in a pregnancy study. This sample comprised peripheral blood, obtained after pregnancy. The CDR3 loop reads CASSLGYLTNYGYTF. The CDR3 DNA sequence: TGTGCCAGCAGCTTAGGGTACTTAACTAACTATGGCTACACCTTC.